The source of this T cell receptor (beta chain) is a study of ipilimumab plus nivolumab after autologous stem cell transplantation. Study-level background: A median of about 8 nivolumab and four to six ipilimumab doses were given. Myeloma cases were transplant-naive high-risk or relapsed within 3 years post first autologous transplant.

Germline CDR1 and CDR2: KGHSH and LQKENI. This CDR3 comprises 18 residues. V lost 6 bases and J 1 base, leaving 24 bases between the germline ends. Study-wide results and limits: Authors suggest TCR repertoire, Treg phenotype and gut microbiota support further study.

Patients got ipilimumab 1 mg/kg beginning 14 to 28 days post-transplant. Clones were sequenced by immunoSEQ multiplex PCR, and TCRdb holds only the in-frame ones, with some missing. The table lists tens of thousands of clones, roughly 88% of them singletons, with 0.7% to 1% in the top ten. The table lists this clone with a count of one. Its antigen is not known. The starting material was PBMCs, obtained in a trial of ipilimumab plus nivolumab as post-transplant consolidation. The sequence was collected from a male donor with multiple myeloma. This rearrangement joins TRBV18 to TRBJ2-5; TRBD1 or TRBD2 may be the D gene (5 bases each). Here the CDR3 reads CASSLGRGWAGAQETQYF. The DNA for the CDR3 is TGTGCCAGCTCCCTGGGACGTGGATGGGCCGGGGCCCAAGAGACCCAGTACTTC. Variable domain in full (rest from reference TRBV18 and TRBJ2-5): NAGVMQNPRHLVRRRGQEARLRCSPMKGHSHVYWYRQLPEEGLKFMVYLQKENIIDESGMPKERFSAEFPKEGPSILRIQQVVRGDSAAYFCASSLGRGWAGAQETQYFGPGTRLLVL.